Listed below are T cell receptor beta chains from one sample, sequenced in a study of blood T cell repertoires in COVID-19. Repertoires were generated with immunoSEQ multiplex PCR, while TCRdb's copy carries only in-frame clones and drops some. The table lists about 210,000 clones, 84% of them singletons. The sequenced material came from peripheral blood. Receptors originate from a woman aged 50 to 60 with active or convalescent COVID-19. Each CDR3 is given with its conserved first and last residue. A D gene is named only where the DNA matches it firmly. Some rows mark clone size as missing; the rest say once, few, many or name a class of expanded clone.

V	size	J	length	D	DNA	CDR3
TRBV2	.	TRBJ1-5	15	TRBD1	TGTGCCAGCAGGAGGGACAGGGGGCAAAGTCAGCCCCAGCATTTT	CASRRDRGQSQPQHF
TRBV10-3	.	TRBJ1-5	14	.	TGTGCCATCACCCCGACAGCTTGGGGTCAGCCCCAGCATTTT	CAITPTAWGQPQHF
TRBV19	.	TRBJ1-2	16	TRBD1	TGTGCCAGTAGTCCGCGATCCGGGACAGCTAACTATGGCTACACCTTC	CASSPRSGTANYGYTF
TRBV24-1	few	TRBJ1-2	18	TRBD1	TGTGCCACCAGTGATCGGACAGGGTCTCCTTATTCTAACTATGGCTACACCTTC	CATSDRTGSPYSNYGYTF
TRBV27	.	TRBJ1-2	15	TRBD1	TGTGCCAGCAGTGCCCCGGGACAGGGGACCTATGGCTACACCTTC	CASSAPGQGTYGYTF
TRBV28	.	TRBJ1-2	11	.	TGTGCCAGCAGTTCCCTTTATGGCTACACCTTC	CASSSLYGYTF
TRBV5-1	once	TRBJ1-1	13	TRBD1	TGCGCCAGCAGCTTCGGGACAGCCAGAAAAGCTTTCTTT	CASSFGTARKAFF
TRBV4-2	.	TRBJ2-3	16	TRBD1	TGTGCCAGCAGCACGCTAGGGGGCTCGGGCACAGATACGCAGTATTTT	CASSTLGGSGTDTQYF
TRBV2	.	TRBJ1-4	15	TRBD1	TGTGCCAGCAGTTCTAGACAGGGACGGGGTGAAAAACTGTTTTTT	CASSSRQGRGEKLFF
TRBV2	few	TRBJ1-4	14	TRBD1	TGTGCCAGCAGAGCCGGGACAGGGTATGAAAAACTGTTTTTT	CASRAGTGYEKLFF
TRBV14	.	TRBJ2-7	15	TRBD2	TGTGCCAGCAGCCAAGGCGGGAGCCCCTCCTACGAGCAGTACTTC	CASSQGGSPSYEQYF
TRBV15	.	TRBJ1-2	14	.	TGTGCCACCAGCAGGATCCCCCGGGGAGATGGCTACACCTTC	CATSRIPRGDGYTF
TRBV20-1	few	TRBJ1-1	13	.	TGCAGTGCTAGTCACGGGAGGAACACTGAAGCTTTCTTT	CSASHGRNTEAFF
TRBV5-1	.	TRBJ2-3	15	TRBD2	TGCGCCAGCAGCTTGGCCTCCCGGGGGGCAGATACGCAGTATTTT	CASSLASRGADTQYF
TRBV18	.	TRBJ2-1	15	.	TGTGCCAGCTCCCAGACAGGACTCTCCTACAATGAGCAGTTCTTC	CASSQTGLSYNEQFF
TRBV10-2	.	TRBJ2-7	12	.	TGCGCCAGCAAATGGCGGGAAGGTGAGCAGTACTTC	CASKWREGEQYF
TRBV28	.	TRBJ1-1	14	TRBD1	TGTGCCAGCATCATTAGGAGACAGGGAACTGAAGCTTTCTTT	CASIIRRQGTEAFF